Shown below are 13 T cell receptor beta chains from a single sample sequenced in a study of control samples from healthy donors and cancer patients. Clones were sequenced by immunoSEQ multiplex PCR, and TCRdb holds only the in-frame ones, with some missing. The sample records roughly 68,000 clones, approximately 83% being singletons. Material: blood. The receptor set was obtained from a man in his 60s in good health.

This chain joins TRBV2 and TRBJ1-2; possibly TRBD1 for D (6 bases). V was clipped by 4 bases and J by 8 bases, with 17 bases between them. Germline V gene sequence: CDR1 SNHLY, CDR2 FYNNEI. This CDR3 is built from 14 residues. In nucleotides, the CDR3 is TGTGCCAGCAGTGTGAGGGGGGGGCTGAGCGGCTACACCTTC. This gives the protein CASSVRGGLSGYTF.

This clone was detected only a few times. The chain employs TRBV6-2 or TRBV6-3 and TRBJ2-7; 7 bases are shared with TRBD1. Germline CDR1 is MNHEY and CDR2 is SVGEGT. The trim removed 6 bases at V and 3 bases at J, leaving 8 bases unmatched. This CDR3 is built from 14 residues. The chain's CDR3 is CASSDPGTDYEQYF. DNA of the CDR3: TGTGCCAGCAGCGATCCCGGGACAGACTACGAGCAGTACTTC.

J is TRBJ2-3 and V is TRBV5-3; D gene ambiguous. TRBV5-3 is placed among ORFs of uncertain function. The length of the CDR3 is 17 residues. V was shortened by 4 bases and J by 0 bases, with 18 bases between the two germline ends. CDR3 DNA sequence: TGTGCCAGAAGCCCCCACCCCCCCCAGGCCAGCACAGATACGCAGTATTTT. Translation gives CARSPHPPQASTDTQYF.

This chain uses TRBV5-1 with TRBJ1-1; TRBD1 agrees at 9 bases. Germline V gene data show CDR1 as SGHRS and CDR2 as YFSETQ. V dropped 4 bases and J dropped 0; count of bases not matched to a gene: 7. This CDR3 comprises 16 residues. The CDR3 bases are TGCGCCAGCAGCCCTACACAGGGGGCCCTGAACACTGAAGCTTTCTTT. It yields the protein CASSPTQGALNTEAFF.

This chain connects TRBV18 to TRBJ1-2, with TRBD1 matching 11 bases. This CDR3 is 15 amino acids long. Germline CDR1 and CDR2: KGHSH and LQKENI. The junction had 4 bases not matched to a gene; V was cut back by 2 bases and J by 5 bases. Here the CDR3 reads CASSPGGQGEYGYTF. The CDR3 bases are TGTGCCAGCTCACCAGGGGGACAGGGGGAATATGGCTACACCTTC. The complete variable domain, with remaining parts taken from reference TRBV18 and TRBJ1-2, reads NAGVMQNPRHLVRRRGQEARLRCSPMKGHSHVYWYRQLPEEGLKFMVYLQKENIIDESGMPKERFSAEFPKEGPSILRIQQVVRGDSAAYFCASSPGGQGEYGYTFGSGTRLTVV.

J is TRBJ2-6 and V is TRBV5-8, with 7 bases identical to TRBD1. Per germline, CDR1 SGHTS and CDR2 YDEGEE. V gave up 1 base and J gave up 0 bases; unmatched junction bases: 4. This CDR3 has 17 residues. In DNA form, the CDR3 reads TGTGCCAGCAGCTTGTGGGGGACAGCCTCTGGGGCCAACGTCCTGACTTTC. It translates to CASSLWGTASGANVLTF.

This clone was detected a few times. Other DNA sequences from this sample encode an identical CDR3 as well. The chain uses TRBV11-2 and TRBJ1-1; possibly TRBD1 for D (6 bases). Germline values: CDR1 SGHAT, CDR2 FQNNGV. Trimming stripped 0 bases from V and 5 bases from J, with 7 bases between. The CDR3 is 13 amino acids. DNA of the CDR3: TGTGCCAGCAGCTTAGACAGGGGAACTGAAGCTTTCTTT. This encodes CASSLDRGTEAFF.

J is TRBJ2-7 and V is TRBV6-4, with 10 bases that match TRBD1. The trim removed 6 bases at V and 5 bases at J, leaving 7 bases unmatched. Germline V gene sequence: CDR1 MRHNA, CDR2 SNTAGT. The CDR3 has 14 residues. CDR3 residues: CASRTRDRGHEQYF. CDR3 bases: TGTGCCAGCAGGACCCGGGACAGGGGACACGAGCAGTACTTC.

The chain recombines TRBV6-4 with TRBJ1-1; the D is unclear. CDR1 is MRHNA and CDR2 is SNTAGT in the germline V gene. CDR3 length equals 13 residues. V was shortened by 1 base and J by 0 bases, with 3 bases between the two germline ends. The CDR3 is CASSDFMNTEAFF. The CDR3 DNA is TGTGCCAGCAGTGACTTCATGAACACTGAAGCTTTCTTT.

The chain links TRBV19 to TRBJ1-1; tentatively, D is TRBD1 (6 bases). The V gene lost 10 bases and the J gene lost 0 bases, with 18 bases spanning the gap. Germline CDR1 and CDR2: LNHDA and SQIVND (reference sequence). CDR3 size: 15 residues. The CDR3 loop reads CATRRGGLLNTEAFF. As DNA, the CDR3 is TGTGCCACGAGGAGGGGGGGCCTATTGAACACTGAAGCTTTCTTT.

The count of this clone is one. The V gene is TRBV7-2, the J gene TRBJ2-1; no definite D call. The CDR3 covers 13 residues. Trimming left V 0 bases short and J 7 bases short, with 7 bases between. Germline V lookup: CDR1 SGHTA, CDR2 FQGNSA. This chain's CDR3 is CASSLAQGNEQFF. DNA for the CDR3: TGTGCCAGCAGCTTAGCGCAAGGGAATGAGCAGTTCTTC.

In DNA form, the CDR3 reads TGCGCCAGCAATAGTATAGGCAGGGGATCCTATGGCTACACCTTC. Encoded protein: CASNSIGRGSYGYTF. V is TRBV10-2 and J is TRBJ1-2, with a tentative D call TRBD1 (6 bases). The CDR3 is 15 amino acids. Trimming removed 7 bases at V and 4 bases at J, with 19 bases between. Germline CDR1 reads WSHSY; CDR2 reads SAAADI.

The chain recombines TRBV6-1 with TRBJ1-5, with no clear D. The germline CDR1 and CDR2 sequences are MNHNS and SASEGT. V was clipped by 1 base and J by 7 bases, with 8 bases between them. This CDR3 spans 13 amino acids. CDR3 sequence: CASSEGVGQPQHF. CDR3 sequence (DNA): TGTGCCAGCAGTGAAGGGGTTGGACAGCCCCAGCATTTT.